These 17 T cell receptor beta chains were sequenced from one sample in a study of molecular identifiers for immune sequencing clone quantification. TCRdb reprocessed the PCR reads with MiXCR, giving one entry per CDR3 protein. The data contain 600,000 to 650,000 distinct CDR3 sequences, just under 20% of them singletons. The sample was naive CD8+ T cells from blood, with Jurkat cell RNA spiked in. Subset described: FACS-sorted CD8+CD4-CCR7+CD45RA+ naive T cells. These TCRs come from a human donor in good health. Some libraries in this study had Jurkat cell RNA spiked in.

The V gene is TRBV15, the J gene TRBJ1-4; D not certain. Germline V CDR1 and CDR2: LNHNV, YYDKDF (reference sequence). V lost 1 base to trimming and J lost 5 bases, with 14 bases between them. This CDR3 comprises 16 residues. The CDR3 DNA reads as TGTGCCACCAGCAGAGTGTTGGCGTCACTAAATGAAAAACTGTTTTTT. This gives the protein CATSRVLASLNEKLFF.

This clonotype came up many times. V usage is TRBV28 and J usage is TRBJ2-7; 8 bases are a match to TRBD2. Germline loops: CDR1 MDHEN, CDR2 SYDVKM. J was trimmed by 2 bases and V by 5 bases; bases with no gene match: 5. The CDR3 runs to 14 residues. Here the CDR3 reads CASSHGTSTYEQYF. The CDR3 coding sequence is TGTGCCAGCAGTCACGGGACTAGTACCTACGAGCAGTACTTC.

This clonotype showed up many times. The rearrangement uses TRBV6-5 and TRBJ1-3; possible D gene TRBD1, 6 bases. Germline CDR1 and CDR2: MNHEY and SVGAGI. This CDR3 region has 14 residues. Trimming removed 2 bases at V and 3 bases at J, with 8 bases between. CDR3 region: CASSYGTFGNTIYF. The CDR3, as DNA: TGTGCCAGCAGTTACGGGACATTTGGAAACACCATATATTTT.

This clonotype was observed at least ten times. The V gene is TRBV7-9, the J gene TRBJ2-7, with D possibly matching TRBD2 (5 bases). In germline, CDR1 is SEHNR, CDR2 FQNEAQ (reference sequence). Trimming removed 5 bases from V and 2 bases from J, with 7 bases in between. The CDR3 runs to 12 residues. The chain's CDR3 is CASSVGAYEQYF. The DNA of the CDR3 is TGTGCCAGCAGCGTCGGGGCCTACGAGCAGTACTTC.

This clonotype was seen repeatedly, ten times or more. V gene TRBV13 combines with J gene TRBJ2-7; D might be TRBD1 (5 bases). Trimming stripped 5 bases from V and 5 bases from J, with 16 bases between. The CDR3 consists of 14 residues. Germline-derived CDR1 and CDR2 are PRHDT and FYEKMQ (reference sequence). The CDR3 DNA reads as TGTGCCAGCAGCGAATGGGGCAGGGCCCACGAGCAGTACTTC. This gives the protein CASSEWGRAHEQYF.

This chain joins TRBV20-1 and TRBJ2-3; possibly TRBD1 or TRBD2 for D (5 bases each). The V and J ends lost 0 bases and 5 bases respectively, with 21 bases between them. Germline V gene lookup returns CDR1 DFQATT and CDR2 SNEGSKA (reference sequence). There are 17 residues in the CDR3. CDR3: CSARDVWERQLLDTQYF. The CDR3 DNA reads TGCAGTGCTAGAGATGTCTGGGAGCGACAGCTTTTAGATACGCAGTATTTT.

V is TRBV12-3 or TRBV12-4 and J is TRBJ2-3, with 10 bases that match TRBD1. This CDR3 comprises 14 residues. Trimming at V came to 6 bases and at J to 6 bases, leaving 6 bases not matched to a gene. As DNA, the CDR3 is TGTGCCAGCAGCCGGGACAGGGGTAGTGATACGCAGTATTTT. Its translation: CASSRDRGSDTQYF.

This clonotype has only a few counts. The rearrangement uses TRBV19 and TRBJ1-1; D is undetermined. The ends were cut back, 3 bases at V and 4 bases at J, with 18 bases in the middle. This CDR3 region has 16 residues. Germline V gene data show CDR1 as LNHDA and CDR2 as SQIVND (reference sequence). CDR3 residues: CASSIDGFGGFTEAFF. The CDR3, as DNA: TGTGCCAGTAGTATTGATGGGTTCGGAGGTTTCACTGAAGCTTTCTTT.

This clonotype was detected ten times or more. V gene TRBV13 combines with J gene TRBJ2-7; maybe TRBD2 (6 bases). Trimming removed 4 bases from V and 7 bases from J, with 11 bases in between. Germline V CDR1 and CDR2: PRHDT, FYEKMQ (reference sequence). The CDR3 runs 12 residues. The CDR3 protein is CASSSGRMEQYF. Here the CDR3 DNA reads TGTGCCAGCAGCTCAGGGAGGATGGAGCAGTACTTC.

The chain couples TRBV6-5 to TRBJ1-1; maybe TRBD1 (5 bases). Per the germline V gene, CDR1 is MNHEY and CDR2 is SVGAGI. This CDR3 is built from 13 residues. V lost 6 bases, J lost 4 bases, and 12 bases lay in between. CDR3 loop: CASRSGRSTEAFF. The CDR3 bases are TGTGCCAGCAGGTCAGGGAGGAGCACTGAAGCTTTCTTT.

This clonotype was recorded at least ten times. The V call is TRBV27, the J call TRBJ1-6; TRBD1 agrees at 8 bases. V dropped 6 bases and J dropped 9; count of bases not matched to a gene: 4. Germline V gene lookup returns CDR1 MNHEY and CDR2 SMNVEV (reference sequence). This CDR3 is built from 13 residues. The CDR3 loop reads CASRTTGVSPLHF. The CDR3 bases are TGTGCCAGCAGGACGACAGGGGTTTCACCCCTCCACTTT.

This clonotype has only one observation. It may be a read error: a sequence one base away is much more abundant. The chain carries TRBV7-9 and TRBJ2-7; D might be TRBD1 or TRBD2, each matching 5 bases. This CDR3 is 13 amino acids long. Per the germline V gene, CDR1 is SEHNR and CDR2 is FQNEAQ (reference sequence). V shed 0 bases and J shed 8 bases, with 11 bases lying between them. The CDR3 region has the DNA TGTGCCAGCAGCTTAGCCGGGGACGACAAGCAGTACTTC. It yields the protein CASSLAGDDKQYF.

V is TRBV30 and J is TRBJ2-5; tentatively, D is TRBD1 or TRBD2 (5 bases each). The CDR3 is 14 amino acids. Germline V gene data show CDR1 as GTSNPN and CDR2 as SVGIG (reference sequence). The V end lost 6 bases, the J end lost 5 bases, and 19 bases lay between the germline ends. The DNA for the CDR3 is TGTGCCTGTTACGAGGGGCCCGTGGGTGAGACCCAGTACTTC. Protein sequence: CACYEGPVGETQYF. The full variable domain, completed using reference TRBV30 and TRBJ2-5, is SQTIHQWPATLVQPVGSPLSLECTVEGTSNPNLYWYRQAAGRGLQLLFYSVGIGQISSEVPQNLSASRPQDRQFILSSKKLLLSDSGFYLCACYEGPVGETQYFGPGTRLLVL.

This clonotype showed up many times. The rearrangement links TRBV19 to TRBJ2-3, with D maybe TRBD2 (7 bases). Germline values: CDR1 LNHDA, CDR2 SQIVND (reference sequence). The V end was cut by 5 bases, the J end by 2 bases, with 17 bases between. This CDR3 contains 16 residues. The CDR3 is CASSFGGLPATDTQYF. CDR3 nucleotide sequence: TGTGCCAGTAGTTTCGGGGGGCTTCCTGCCACAGATACGCAGTATTTT.

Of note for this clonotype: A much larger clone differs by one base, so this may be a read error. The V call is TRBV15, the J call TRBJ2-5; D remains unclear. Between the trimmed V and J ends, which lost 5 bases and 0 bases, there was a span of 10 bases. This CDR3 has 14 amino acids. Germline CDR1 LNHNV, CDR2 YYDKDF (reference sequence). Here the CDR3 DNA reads TGTGCCACCAGCCAGACCGAGTACCAAGAGACCCAGTACTTC. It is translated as CATSQTEYQETQYF.

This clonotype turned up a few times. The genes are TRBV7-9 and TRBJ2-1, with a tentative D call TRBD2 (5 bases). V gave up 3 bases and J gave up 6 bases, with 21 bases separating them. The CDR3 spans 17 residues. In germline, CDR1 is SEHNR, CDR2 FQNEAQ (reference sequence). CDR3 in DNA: TGTGCCAGCAGCTTTAGTGGAAGCGGTATAGCCCTCAATGAGCAGTTCTTC. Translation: CASSFSGSGIALNEQFF.

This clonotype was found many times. The CDR3 reads CASSSSGGGEQYF. Here the CDR3 DNA reads TGTGCCAGCAGCTCGAGTGGGGGAGGGGAGCAGTACTTC. The chain has TRBV7-2 and TRBJ2-7, with 7 positions matching TRBD2. CDR3 length equals 13 residues. Per germline, CDR1 SGHTA and CDR2 FQGNSA. V lost 4 bases, J lost 7 bases, and 7 bases stayed unmatched. Full variable domain (missing parts from reference TRBV7-2 and TRBJ2-7): GAGVSQSPSNKVTEKGKDVELRCDPISGHTALYWYRQSLGQGLEFLIYFQGNSAPDKSGLPSDRFSAERTGGSVSTLTIQRTQQEDSAVYLCASSSSGGGEQYFGPGTRLTVT.